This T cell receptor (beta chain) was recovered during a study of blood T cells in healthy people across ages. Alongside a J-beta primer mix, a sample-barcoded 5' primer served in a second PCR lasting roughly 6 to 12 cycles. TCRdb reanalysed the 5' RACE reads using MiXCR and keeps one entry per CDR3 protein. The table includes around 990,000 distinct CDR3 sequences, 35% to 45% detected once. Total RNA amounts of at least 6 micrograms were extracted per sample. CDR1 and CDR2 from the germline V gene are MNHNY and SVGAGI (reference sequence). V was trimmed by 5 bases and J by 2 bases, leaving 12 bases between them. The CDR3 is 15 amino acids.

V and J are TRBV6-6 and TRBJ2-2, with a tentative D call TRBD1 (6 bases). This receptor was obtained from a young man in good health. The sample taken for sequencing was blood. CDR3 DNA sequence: TGTGCCAGCAGTCGGCCGACAGGCAACACCGGGGAGCTGTTTTTT. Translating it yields CASSRPTGNTGELFF.